The source of this T cell receptor (beta chain) is a study of OX40 agonist ivuxolimab in advanced cancers. Patients were ruled out by autoimmune disease history or systemic immunosuppression. The CDR3 runs to 13 residues. The germline gives CDR1 SGDLS, CDR2 YYNGEE. Deletions cut 0 bases from V and 8 bases from J, with 8 bases between. Regarding this clone: Its antigen is currently unknown.

The protocol was immunoSEQ multiplex PCR, while the TCRdb copy is restricted to in-frame clones and leaves out a portion. The sample carries some 68,000 clones, 88% recorded once. Broader study findings: Both blood CD4+ and CD8+ T cells showed clonal growth by week 6 at 0.1 to 3.0 mg/kg. Partial responders at 0.1-3.0 mg/kg showed near-lowest clonal expansion.

This sample comprised CD4+ or CD8+ T cells sorted from blood, obtained in a trial of the OX40 agonist ivuxolimab. The sequence was obtained from an adult with an advanced solid tumor such as melanoma, head and neck, liver or kidney cancer. This chain connects TRBV9 to TRBJ1-4; D ambiguous. The DNA for the CDR3 is TGTGCCAGCAGCGTAGTACCTGAGGAAAAACTGTTTTTT. The encoded protein is CASSVVPEEKLFF.